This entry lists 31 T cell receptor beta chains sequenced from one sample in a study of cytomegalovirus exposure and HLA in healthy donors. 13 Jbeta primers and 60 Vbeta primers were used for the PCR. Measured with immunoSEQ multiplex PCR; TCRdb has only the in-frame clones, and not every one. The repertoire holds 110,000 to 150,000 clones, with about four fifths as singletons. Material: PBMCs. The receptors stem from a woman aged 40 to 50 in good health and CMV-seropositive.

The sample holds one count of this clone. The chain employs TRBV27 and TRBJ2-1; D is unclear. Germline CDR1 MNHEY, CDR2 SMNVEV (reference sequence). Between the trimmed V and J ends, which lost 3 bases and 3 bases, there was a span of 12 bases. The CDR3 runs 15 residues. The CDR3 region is CASSLLGGDYNEQFF. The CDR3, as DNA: TGTGCCAGCAGTTTGTTGGGTGGAGACTACAATGAGCAGTTCTTC.

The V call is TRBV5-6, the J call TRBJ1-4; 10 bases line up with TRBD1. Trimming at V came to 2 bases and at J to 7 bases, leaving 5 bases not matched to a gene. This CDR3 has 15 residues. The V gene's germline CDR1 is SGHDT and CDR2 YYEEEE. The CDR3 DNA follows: TGTGCCAGCAGCTTTGGGACAGGGGTGGGTGAAAAACTGTTTTTT. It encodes CASSFGTGVGEKLFF.

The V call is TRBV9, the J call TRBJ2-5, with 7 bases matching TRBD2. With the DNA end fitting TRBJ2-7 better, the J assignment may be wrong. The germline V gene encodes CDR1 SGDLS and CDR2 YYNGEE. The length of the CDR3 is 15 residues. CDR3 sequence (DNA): TGTGCCAGCAGCAGCGGGACTCTAAGCTCCTACGAGCAGTACTTC. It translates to CASSSGTLSSYEQYF.

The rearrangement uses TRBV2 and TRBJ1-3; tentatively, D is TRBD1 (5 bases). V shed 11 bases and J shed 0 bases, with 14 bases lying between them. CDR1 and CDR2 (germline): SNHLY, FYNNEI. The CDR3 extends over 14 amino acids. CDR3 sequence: CALRDGPSGNTIYF. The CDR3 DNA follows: TGTGCCTTGCGGGACGGACCCTCTGGAAACACCATATATTTT.

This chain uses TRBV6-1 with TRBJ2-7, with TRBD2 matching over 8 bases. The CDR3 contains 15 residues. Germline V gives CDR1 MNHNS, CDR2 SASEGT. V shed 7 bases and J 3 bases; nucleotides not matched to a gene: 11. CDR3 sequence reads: CASTRASGPNYEQYF. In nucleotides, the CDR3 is TGTGCCAGCACCCGGGCTAGCGGGCCAAACTACGAGCAGTACTTC.

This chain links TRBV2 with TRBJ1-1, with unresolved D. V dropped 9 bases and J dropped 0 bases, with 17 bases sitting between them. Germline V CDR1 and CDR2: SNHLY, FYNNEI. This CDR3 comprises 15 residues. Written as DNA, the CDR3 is TGTGCCAGACCCTCAAAGCAGCGAATGAACACTGAAGCTTTCTTT. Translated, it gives CARPSKQRMNTEAFF.

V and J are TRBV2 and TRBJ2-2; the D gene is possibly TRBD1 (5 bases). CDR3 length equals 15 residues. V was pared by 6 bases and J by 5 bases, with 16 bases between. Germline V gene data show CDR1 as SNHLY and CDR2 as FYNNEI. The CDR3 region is CASRSQGVWTGELFF. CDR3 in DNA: TGTGCCAGCAGATCCCAGGGTGTTTGGACCGGGGAGCTGTTTTTT.

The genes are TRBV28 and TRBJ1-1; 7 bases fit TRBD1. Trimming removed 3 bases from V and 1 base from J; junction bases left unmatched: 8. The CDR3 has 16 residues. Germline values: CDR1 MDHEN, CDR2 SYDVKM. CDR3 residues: CASSFQAGGPNTEAFF. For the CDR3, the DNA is TGTGCCAGCAGTTTTCAGGCAGGGGGACCGAACACTGAAGCTTTCTTT.

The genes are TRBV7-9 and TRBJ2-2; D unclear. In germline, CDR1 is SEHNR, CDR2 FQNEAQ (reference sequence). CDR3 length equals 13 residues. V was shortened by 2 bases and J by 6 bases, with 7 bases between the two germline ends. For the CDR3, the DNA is TGTGCCAGCAGCTTAAGCCCCGCCGGGGAGCTGTTTTTT. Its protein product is CASSLSPAGELFF.

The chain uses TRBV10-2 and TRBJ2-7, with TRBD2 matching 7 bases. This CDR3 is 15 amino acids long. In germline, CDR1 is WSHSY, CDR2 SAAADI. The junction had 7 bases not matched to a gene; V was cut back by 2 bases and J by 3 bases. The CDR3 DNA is TGCGCCAGCAGTGAGGTAATAGCGGGTGTCTACGAGCAGTACTTC. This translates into CASSEVIAGVYEQYF.

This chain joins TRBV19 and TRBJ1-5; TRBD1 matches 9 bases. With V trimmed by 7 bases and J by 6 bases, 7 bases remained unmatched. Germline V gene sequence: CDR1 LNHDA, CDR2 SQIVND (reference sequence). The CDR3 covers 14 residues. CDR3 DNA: TGTGCCAGTATCCCGGGACAGGGTGGTCAGCCCCAGCATTTT. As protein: CASIPGQGGQPQHF. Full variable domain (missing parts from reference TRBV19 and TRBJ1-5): DGGITQSPKYLFRKEGQNVTLSCEQNLNHDAMYWYRQDPGQGLRLIYYSQIVNDFQKGDIAEGYSVSREKKESFPLTVTSAQKNPTAFYLCASIPGQGGQPQHFGDGTRLSIL.

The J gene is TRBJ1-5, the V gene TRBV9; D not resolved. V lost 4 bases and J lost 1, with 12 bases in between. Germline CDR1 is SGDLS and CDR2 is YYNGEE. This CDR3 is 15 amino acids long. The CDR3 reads CASSSRGVSNQPQHF. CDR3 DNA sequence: TGTGCCAGCAGCTCTAGAGGAGTGAGCAATCAGCCCCAGCATTTT.

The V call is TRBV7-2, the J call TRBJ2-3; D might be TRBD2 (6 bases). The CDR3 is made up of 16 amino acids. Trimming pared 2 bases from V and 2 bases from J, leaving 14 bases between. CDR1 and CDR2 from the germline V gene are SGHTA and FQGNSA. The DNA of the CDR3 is TGTGCCAGCAGCTTATGGGAGGTACATACCACAGATACGCAGTATTTT. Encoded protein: CASSLWEVHTTDTQYF. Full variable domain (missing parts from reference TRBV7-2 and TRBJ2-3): GAGVSQSPSNKVTEKGKDVELRCDPISGHTALYWYRQSLGQGLEFLIYFQGNSAPDKSGLPSDRFSAERTGGSVSTLTIQRTQQEDSAVYLCASSLWEVHTTDTQYFGPGTRLTVL.

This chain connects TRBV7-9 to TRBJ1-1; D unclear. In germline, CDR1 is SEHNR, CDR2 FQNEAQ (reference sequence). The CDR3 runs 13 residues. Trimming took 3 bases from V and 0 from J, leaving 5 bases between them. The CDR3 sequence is CASSFPMNTEAFF. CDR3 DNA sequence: TGTGCCAGCAGCTTCCCTATGAACACTGAAGCTTTCTTT.

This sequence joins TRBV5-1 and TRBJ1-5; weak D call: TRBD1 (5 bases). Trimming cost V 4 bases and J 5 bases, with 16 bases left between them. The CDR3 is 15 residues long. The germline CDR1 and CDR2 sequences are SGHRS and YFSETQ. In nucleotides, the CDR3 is TGCGCCAGCAGCACAGGAGGGACTTCAGATCAGCCCCAGCATTTT. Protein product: CASSTGGTSDQPQHF.

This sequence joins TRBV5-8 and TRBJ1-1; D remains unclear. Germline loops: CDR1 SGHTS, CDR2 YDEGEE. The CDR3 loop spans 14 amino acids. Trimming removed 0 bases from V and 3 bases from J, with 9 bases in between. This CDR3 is CASSLVQDHTEAFF. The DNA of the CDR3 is TGTGCCAGCAGCTTGGTCCAGGATCACACTGAAGCTTTCTTT.

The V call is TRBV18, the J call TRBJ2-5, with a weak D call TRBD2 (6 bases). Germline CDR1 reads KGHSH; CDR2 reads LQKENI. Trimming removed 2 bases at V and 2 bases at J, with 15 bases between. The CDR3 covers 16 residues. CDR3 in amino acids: CASSPGLRGIQETQYF. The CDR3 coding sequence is TGTGCCAGCTCACCAGGGTTGCGGGGAATACAAGAGACCCAGTACTTC.

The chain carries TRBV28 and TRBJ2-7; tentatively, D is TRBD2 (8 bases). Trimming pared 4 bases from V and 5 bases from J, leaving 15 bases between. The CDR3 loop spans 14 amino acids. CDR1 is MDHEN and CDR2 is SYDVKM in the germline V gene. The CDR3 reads CASSSGGLVHEQYF. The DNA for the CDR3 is TGTGCCAGCAGTTCAGGGGGACTAGTCCACGAGCAGTACTTC. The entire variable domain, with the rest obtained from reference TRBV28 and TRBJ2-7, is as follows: DVKVTQSSRYLVKRTGEKVFLECVQDMDHENMFWYRQDPGLGLRLIYFSYDVKMKEKGDIPEGYSVSREKKERFSLILESASTNQTSMYLCASSSGGLVHEQYFGPGTRLTVT.

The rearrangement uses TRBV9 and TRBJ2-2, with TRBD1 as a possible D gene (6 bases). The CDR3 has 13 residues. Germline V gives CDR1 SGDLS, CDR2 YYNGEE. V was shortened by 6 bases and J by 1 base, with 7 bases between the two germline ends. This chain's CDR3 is CASKGGNTGELFF. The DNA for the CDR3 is TGTGCCAGCAAAGGGGGGAACACCGGGGAGCTGTTTTTT.

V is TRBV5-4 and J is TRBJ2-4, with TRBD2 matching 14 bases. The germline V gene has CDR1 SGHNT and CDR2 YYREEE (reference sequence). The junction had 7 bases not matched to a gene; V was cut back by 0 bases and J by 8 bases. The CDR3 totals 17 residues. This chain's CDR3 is CASSLEGLAGVGDIQYF. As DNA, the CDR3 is TGTGCCAGCAGCTTGGAGGGACTAGCGGGGGTCGGCGACATTCAGTACTTC.

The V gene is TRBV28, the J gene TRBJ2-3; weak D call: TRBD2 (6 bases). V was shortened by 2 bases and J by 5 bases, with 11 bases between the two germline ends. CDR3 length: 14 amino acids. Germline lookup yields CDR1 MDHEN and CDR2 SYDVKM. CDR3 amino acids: CASSLTGVLDTQYF. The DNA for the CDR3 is TGTGCCAGCAGTTTAACGGGAGTCTTAGATACGCAGTATTTT. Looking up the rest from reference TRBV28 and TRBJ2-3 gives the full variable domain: DVKVTQSSRYLVKRTGEKVFLECVQDMDHENMFWYRQDPGLGLRLIYFSYDVKMKEKGDIPEGYSVSREKKERFSLILESASTNQTSMYLCASSLTGVLDTQYFGPGTRLTVL.

CDR3 region: CASSPLEYSGPYEQYF. CDR3 sequence (DNA): TGTGCCAGCAGCCCGCTTGAATATAGCGGTCCCTACGAGCAGTACTTC. V is TRBV14 and J is TRBJ2-7, with D possibly TRBD2 on 6 matching bases. V lost 4 bases to trimming and J lost 2 bases, with 18 bases between them. The CDR3 is made up of 16 amino acids. Per the germline V gene, CDR1 is SGHDN and CDR2 is FVKESK.

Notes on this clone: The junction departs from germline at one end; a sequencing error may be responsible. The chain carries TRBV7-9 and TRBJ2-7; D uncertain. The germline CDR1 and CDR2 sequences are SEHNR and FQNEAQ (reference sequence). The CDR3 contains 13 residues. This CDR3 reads CSSSLAPIYEQYF. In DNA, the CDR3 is TGTTCCAGCAGCTTAGCCCCAATTTACGAGCAGTACTTC.

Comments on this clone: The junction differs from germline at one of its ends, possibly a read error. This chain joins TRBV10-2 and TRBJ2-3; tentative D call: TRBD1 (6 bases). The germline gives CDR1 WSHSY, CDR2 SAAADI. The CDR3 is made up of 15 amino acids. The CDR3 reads CASGDRPKNADTQYF. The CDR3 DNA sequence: TGCGCCAGCGGTGACAGGCCCAAGAACGCAGATACGCAGTATTTT.

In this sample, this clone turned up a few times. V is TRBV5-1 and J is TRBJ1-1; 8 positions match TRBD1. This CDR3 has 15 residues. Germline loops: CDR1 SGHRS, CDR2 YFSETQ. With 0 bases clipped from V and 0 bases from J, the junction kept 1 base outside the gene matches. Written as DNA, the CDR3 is TGCGCCAGCAGCTTGGGGACAGGGATGAACACTGAAGCTTTCTTT. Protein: CASSLGTGMNTEAFF.

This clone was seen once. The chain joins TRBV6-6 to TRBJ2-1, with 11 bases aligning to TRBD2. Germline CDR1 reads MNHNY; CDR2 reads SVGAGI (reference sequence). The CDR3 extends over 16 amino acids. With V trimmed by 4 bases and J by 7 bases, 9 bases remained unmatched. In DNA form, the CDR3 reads TGTGCCAGCAGTTCCCTAACTAGCGGGGGAGGAAATGAGCAGTTCTTC. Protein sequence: CASSSLTSGGGNEQFF.

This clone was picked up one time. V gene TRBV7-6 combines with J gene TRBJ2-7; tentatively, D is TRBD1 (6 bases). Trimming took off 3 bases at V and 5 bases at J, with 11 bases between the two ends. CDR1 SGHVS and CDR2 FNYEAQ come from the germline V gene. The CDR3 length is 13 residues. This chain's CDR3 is CASSLNRADEQYF. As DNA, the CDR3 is TGTGCCAGCAGCTTGAACAGGGCGGACGAGCAGTACTTC.

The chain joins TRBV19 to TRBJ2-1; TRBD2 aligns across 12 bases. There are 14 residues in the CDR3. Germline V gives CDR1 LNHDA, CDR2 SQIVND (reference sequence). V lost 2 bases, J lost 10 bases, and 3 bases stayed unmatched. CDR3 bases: TGTGCCAGTAGTATACTAGCGGGAGGGCAAGAGCAGTTCTTC. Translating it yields CASSILAGGQEQFF. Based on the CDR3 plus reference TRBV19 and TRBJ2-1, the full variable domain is DGGITQSPKYLFRKEGQNVTLSCEQNLNHDAMYWYRQDPGQGLRLIYYSQIVNDFQKGDIAEGYSVSREKKESFPLTVTSAQKNPTAFYLCASSILAGGQEQFFGPGTRLTVL.

In nucleotides, the CDR3 is TGTGCCAGCAGTAATACAGGGTTTTTGGATACGCAGTATTTT. This codes for CASSNTGFLDTQYF. The chain carries TRBV28 and TRBJ2-3, with a tentative D call TRBD1 (6 bases). Between the trimmed V and J ends, which lost 5 bases and 6 bases, there was a span of 15 bases. CDR1 is MDHEN and CDR2 is SYDVKM in the germline V gene. This CDR3 comprises 14 residues.

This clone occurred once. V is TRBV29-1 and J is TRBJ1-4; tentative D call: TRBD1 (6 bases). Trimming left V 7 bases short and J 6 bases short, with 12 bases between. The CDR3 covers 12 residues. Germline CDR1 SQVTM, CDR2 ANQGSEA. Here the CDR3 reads CSAGGADEKLFF. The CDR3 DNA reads TGCAGCGCCGGGGGGGCGGATGAAAAACTGTTTTTT. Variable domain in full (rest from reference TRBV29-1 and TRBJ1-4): SAVISQKPSRDICQRGTSLTIQCQVDSQVTMMFWYRQQPGQSLTLIATANQGSEATYESGFVIDKFPISRPNLTFSTLTVSNMSPEDSSIYLCSAGGADEKLFFGSGTQLSVL.

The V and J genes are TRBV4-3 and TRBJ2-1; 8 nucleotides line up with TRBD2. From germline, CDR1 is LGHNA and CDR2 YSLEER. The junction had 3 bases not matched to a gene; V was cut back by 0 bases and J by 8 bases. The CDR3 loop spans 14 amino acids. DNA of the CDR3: TGCGCCAGCAGCCAAGAAACGCGGGGGGATGAGCAGTTCTTC. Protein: CASSQETRGDEQFF.